The 2 T cell receptor beta chains listed next were all sequenced from one sample in a study of T cell responses to AZD1222 COVID-19 vaccine. Profiled with immunoSEQ multiplex PCR; TCRdb holds only in-frame clones, not every one. The sample contains approximately 56,000 clones, 80% to 90% of which appear only once. Here the sequenced sample was peripheral blood, taken on day 0 of AZD1222 vaccination. The receptors stem from an adult in good health.

V and J are TRBV7-2 and TRBJ2-2; no firm D call. This CDR3 has 11 amino acids. The V gene lost 6 bases and the J gene lost 4 bases, with 3 bases spanning the gap. CDR1 and CDR2 (germline): SGHTA, FQGNSA. The CDR3 region is CASRGTGELFF. The DNA for the CDR3 is TGTGCCAGCAGGGGCACCGGGGAGCTGTTTTTT.

The J gene is TRBJ1-5, the V gene TRBV2; 7 nucleotides align to TRBD1. The CDR3 consists of 16 residues. CDR1 SNHLY and CDR2 FYNNEI come from the germline V gene. The V and J ends lost 4 bases and 0 bases, in that order; junction bases with no gene match: 6. The CDR3 nucleotides read TGTGCCAGCAGTGGCGGCAGGGGGTATAGCAATCAGCCCCAGCATTTT. Translated: CASSGGRGYSNQPQHF.